The 22 T cell receptor beta chains listed next were all sequenced from one sample in a study of shared clonotypes between healthy human individuals. Cells designated naive CD8 were CD45RO-negative and were positively selected for CCR7, with terminally differentiated effector memory CD45RA+ cells excluded. Clones were sequenced by immunoSEQ multiplex PCR, and TCRdb holds only the in-frame ones, with some missing. The data show millions of clones, with about 95% seen just once and roughly 1.1% held by the top ten. Sequencing was carried out using naive CD8+ T cells sorted from blood. The origin of the receptors is a man aged 18 to 30 in good health.

This chain joins TRBV4-3 and TRBJ2-1; TRBD2 aligns across 11 bases. CDR1 is LGHNA and CDR2 is YSLEER in the germline V gene. Germline trimming cut 1 base from V and 2 bases from J; bases unmatched to any gene: 13. This CDR3 is 20 amino acids long. As DNA, the CDR3 is TGCGCCAGCAGCCAAGGTTTTTTGATACCGGGACTAGCGGCCTACAATGAGCAGTTCTTC. It specifies CASSQGFLIPGLAAYNEQFF.

This rearrangement joins TRBV27 to TRBJ2-5; D may be TRBD2 (7 bases). The germline V and J ends were trimmed by 2 bases and 4 bases, with 17 bases remaining between them. CDR3 size: 16 residues. CDR1 MNHEY and CDR2 SMNVEV come from the germline V gene (reference sequence). The chain's CDR3 is CASSLLPRGQGETQYF. In DNA form, the CDR3 reads TGTGCCAGCAGTTTACTACCGCGGGGGCAGGGAGAGACCCAGTACTTC.

This clone has just one count. V is TRBV9 and J is TRBJ2-7; TRBD1 is a possible D gene (6 bases). This CDR3 is 15 amino acids long. V was pared by 0 bases and J by 4 bases, with 14 bases between. Germline V lookup: CDR1 SGDLS, CDR2 YYNGEE. The CDR3 DNA reads as TGTGCCAGCAGCGTAGAGGGGGAGCGATATTACGAGCAGTACTTC. Its translation: CASSVEGERYYEQYF.

J is TRBJ2-5 and V is TRBV6-5; 7 positions match TRBD2. CDR1 is MNHEY, CDR2 SVGAGI, per germline. J lost 1 base, V lost 6 bases, and 5 bases had no gene match. This CDR3 is built from 14 residues. CDR3 region: CASSSSGIQETQYF. For the CDR3, the DNA is TGTGCCAGCAGCTCCAGCGGGATCCAAGAGACCCAGTACTTC.

Only one count was recorded for this clone. The rearrangement uses TRBV7-6 and TRBJ2-7, with D possibly being TRBD1 (6 bases). Germline CDR1 and CDR2: SGHVS and FNYEAQ. The CDR3 extends over 14 amino acids. V lost 5 bases to trimming and J lost 2 bases, with 13 bases between them. The CDR3 bases are TGTGCCAGCAGCCCGTCGGGACATCCCTACGAGCAGTACTTC. It encodes CASSPSGHPYEQYF.

The chain uses TRBV7-9 and TRBJ1-2; 7 bases map to TRBD1. Germline V gene data show CDR1 as SEHNR and CDR2 as FQNEAQ (reference sequence). The CDR3 has 16 amino acids. The ends lost 2 bases at V and 2 bases at J; junction bases unmatched: 8. The CDR3 here is CASSLRDRYLNYGYTF. The CDR3 DNA follows: TGTGCCAGCAGCTTAAGGGACAGATACCTAAACTATGGCTACACCTTC.

V is TRBV15 and J is TRBJ1-5, with D possibly TRBD1 on 6 matching bases. Trimming left V 3 bases short and J 6 bases short, with 15 bases between. CDR3 size: 15 residues. Germline-derived CDR1 and CDR2 are LNHNV and YYDKDF (reference sequence). The CDR3 region is CATSSWGQVLQPQHF. CDR3 in DNA: TGTGCCACCAGCAGTTGGGGGCAGGTGCTTCAGCCCCAGCATTTT.

This chain uses TRBV7-3 with TRBJ2-1, with 7 bases lining up with TRBD1. V lost 5 bases and J lost 7; bases outside the gene matches: 2. The CDR3 sequence is 12 residues long. CDR1 and CDR2 from the germline V gene are SGHTA and FQGTGA. The CDR3 loop is CASSVQGNEQFF. CDR3 bases: TGTGCCAGCAGCGTACAGGGGAATGAGCAGTTCTTC. Combining the CDR3 with reference TRBV7-3 and TRBJ2-1 gives the whole variable domain GAGVSQTPSNKVTEKGKYVELRCDPISGHTALYWYRQSLGQGPEFLIYFQGTGAADDSGLPNDRFFAVRPEGSVSTLKIQRTERGDSAVYLCASSVQGNEQFFGPGTRLTVL.

The chain joins TRBV7-6 to TRBJ2-5, with TRBD2 matching 11 bases. This CDR3 has 14 amino acids. The V segment lost 5 bases and the J segment 9 bases; nucleotides outside the gene matches: 8. Germline loops: CDR1 SGHVS, CDR2 FNYEAQ. The CDR3 sequence: CASSELAGDGAQYF. CDR3 DNA: TGTGCCAGCAGCGAACTAGCGGGGGACGGGGCCCAGTACTTC.

The chain links TRBV5-1 to TRBJ1-2; 7 bases map to TRBD1. Germline-derived CDR1 and CDR2 are SGHRS and YFSETQ. V dropped 0 bases and J dropped 5; count of bases not matched to a gene: 10. The CDR3 spans 16 residues. The chain's CDR3 is CASSLVPGGGGYGYTF. In DNA, the CDR3 is TGCGCCAGCAGCTTGGTACCAGGGGGAGGAGGATATGGCTACACCTTC. Combining the CDR3 with reference TRBV5-1 and TRBJ1-2 gives the whole variable domain KAGVTQTPRYLIKTRGQQVTLSCSPISGHRSVSWYQQTPGQGLQFLFEYFSETQRNKGNFPGRFSGRQFSNSRSEMNVSTLELGDSALYLCASSLVPGGGGYGYTFGSGTRLTVV.

Concerning this clone itself: The same CDR3 also results from other DNA sequences found in this sample. The V gene is TRBV6-5, the J gene TRBJ2-7, with D perhaps TRBD2 (6 bases). The CDR3 consists of 14 residues. Germline CDR1 reads MNHEY; CDR2 reads SVGAGI. V lost 3 bases to trimming and J lost 1 base, with 10 bases between them. For the CDR3, the DNA is TGTGCCAGCAGTTATTCCGGGGGATCCTACGAGCAGTACTTC. Translation gives CASSYSGGSYEQYF.

This clone came up once. This rearrangement joins TRBV6-1 to TRBJ1-6, with 7 bases fitting TRBD1. Germline V CDR1 and CDR2: MNHNS, SASEGT. The CDR3 length is 15 residues. V shed 0 bases, J shed 16 bases, and the junction held 12 bases outside the gene matches. The CDR3 DNA reads as TGTGCCAGCAGTGAAGCCCGGACAGGTTCACAGATTCTCCACTTT. This codes for CASSEARTGSQILHF.

The CDR3 sequence: CASSSLGPYEQYF. CDR3 nucleotide sequence: TGTGCCAGCAGTTCCTTGGGTCCATACGAGCAGTACTTC. The chain links TRBV6-6 to TRBJ2-7; D remains unclear. V was pared by 4 bases and J by 4 bases, with 11 bases between. Germline V gene lookup returns CDR1 MNHNY and CDR2 SVGAGI (reference sequence). This CDR3 region has 13 residues.

This rearrangement joins TRBV5-6 to TRBJ2-1; D uncertain. Germline CDR1 reads SGHDT; CDR2 reads YYEEEE. Trimming removed 4 bases at V and 5 bases at J, with 22 bases between. The CDR3 totals 17 residues. Written as DNA, the CDR3 is TGTGCCAGCAGCCTCGATGGACGGATCCAGGTACACAATGAGCAGTTCTTC. As protein: CASSLDGRIQVHNEQFF.

The chain recombines TRBV7-8 with TRBJ2-5; unclear D gene. V was cut by 1 base and J by 5 bases, with 11 bases left in between. This CDR3 has 14 amino acids. Looked up from germline, CDR1 is SGHVS and CDR2 is FQNEAQ. The CDR3, as DNA: TGTGCCAGCAGCTTAGGCCCCGGTTGGGAGACCCAGTACTTC. Its translation: CASSLGPGWETQYF.

This chain joins TRBV6-5 and TRBJ2-2; D is possibly TRBD1 (6 bases). Looked up from germline, CDR1 is MNHEY and CDR2 is SVGAGI. This CDR3 contains 14 residues. V lost 6 bases and J 3 bases, leaving 11 bases between the germline ends. CDR3 protein: CASRAGVYTGELFF. In nucleotides, the CDR3 is TGTGCCAGCAGAGCAGGGGTCTACACCGGGGAGCTGTTTTTT.

The count of this clone is one. The V call is TRBV19, the J call TRBJ2-7, with D possibly matching TRBD2 (6 bases). The CDR3 contains 13 residues. Germline V lookup: CDR1 LNHDA, CDR2 SQIVND (reference sequence). V lost 5 bases and J 8 bases, leaving 16 bases between the germline ends. DNA for the CDR3: TGTGCCAGTAGTCTGGAGGGTGTTGGTAAGCAGTACTTC. Translated: CASSLEGVGKQYF.

V usage is TRBV10-2 and J usage is TRBJ2-7, with 7 bases aligning to TRBD1. Germline lookup yields CDR1 WSHSY and CDR2 SAAADI. V shed 2 bases, J shed 3 bases, and the junction held 4 bases outside the gene matches. This CDR3 contains 14 residues. The CDR3 region is CASSELTGIYEQYF. The CDR3 coding sequence is TGCGCCAGCAGTGAGCTGACAGGGATCTACGAGCAGTACTTC.

The rearrangement joins TRBV4-1 to TRBJ1-1; 7 positions match TRBD1. Germline CDR1 reads MGHRA; CDR2 reads YSYEKL. The J segment lost 8 bases and the V segment lost 3 bases, leaving 12 bases of the junction unmatched. This CDR3 has 15 amino acids. CDR3: CASSHADLRDSEAFF. DNA for the CDR3: TGCGCCAGCAGCCACGCTGATCTCCGGGACAGCGAAGCTTTCTTT.

This clone was counted once. The J gene is TRBJ2-3, the V gene TRBV2; 8 bases map to TRBD2. V shed 7 bases and J 2 bases; nucleotides not matched to a gene: 8. Germline CDR1 and CDR2: SNHLY and FYNNEI. The CDR3 has 15 residues. The CDR3 spells CASNPGGGNTDTQYF. The DNA for the CDR3 is TGTGCCAGCAACCCCGGGGGGGGGAACACAGATACGCAGTATTTT.

The chain recombines TRBV9 with TRBJ2-1; D is unresolved. Germline V CDR1 and CDR2: SGDLS, YYNGEE. There are 13 residues in the CDR3. V was trimmed by 0 bases and J by 6 bases, leaving 7 bases between them. CDR3 nucleotide sequence: TGTGCCAGCAGCGTAGGGCCAGGCAATGAGCAGTTCTTC. This translates into CASSVGPGNEQFF.

V gene TRBV2 combines with J gene TRBJ2-7; 7 bases align to TRBD1. With 3 bases clipped from V and 6 bases from J, the junction kept 8 bases outside the gene matches. The CDR3 consists of 14 residues. Germline V gives CDR1 SNHLY, CDR2 FYNNEI. The CDR3 DNA is TGTGCCAGCAGTGACCAGGGACCAGGGGGCGAGCAGTACTTC. As protein: CASSDQGPGGEQYF.